This T cell receptor beta chain was recorded in a study of blood T cell repertoires in COVID-19 (dated by TCRdb to 2020 to 2021). About the investigation overall: Samples covering the acute and convalescent phases of COVID-19 were provided by collaborators in the United States, Italy and Spain. The repertoires were released in a freely available public database intended as a resource for research on the immune response to SARS-CoV-2. The prospective study material was composed of cDNA or gDNA derived from T cells, B-cell-depleted T cells, or PBMCs. Samples came from the ongoing ImmuneRACE study (first 160 participants) plus 1,254 subjects from 6 global collaborators. Nearly every sample came with metadata listing a de-identified subject ID, COVID-19 status, age in years and sex. Subjects who had been exposed to COVID-19, were actively infected with it, or had recovered from it provided the deeply sampled blood TCRbeta repertoires that made up the dataset. Where available, HLA class I and class II types were taken from metadata supplied by the sample provider and were not determined by assay-based typing. Paper-wide results and their limitations: How much clinical and demographic metadata was included differed by source and by participant, and the metadata was provided uncurated.

TCRbeta CDR3 regions were amplified from genomic DNA using the immunoSEQ Assay, a bias-controlled multiplex PCR. The authors' pipeline ran thus. The number of nucleated cells in each sample was estimated from the amplification of reference gene primers within the assay. To quantify the absolute abundance of each unique TCRbeta CDR3 rearrangement, sequence reads were collapsed and filtered. For each sample, productive Simpson clonality was calculated by taking the square root of Simpson's diversity index across productive rearrangements. This immuneACCESS table, as held by TCRdb, lists in-frame sequences with V and J called but not all clones. Of the missing ones, under half trace to an unresolved V gene in checked studies; the others have no known cause. Clone size and the V and J calls come from that table; the DNA yielded D and trimming. The sample has approximately 190,000 clones on record, about 80% of them singletons. The top ten clonotypes cover about 7% of the sample.

The collaborating institutions used their own protocols to collect whole blood in K2EDTA tubes. Collaborator samples were shipped for TCRbeta analysis as frozen whole blood, isolated PBMCs, or DNA extracted from either sample type. Turning to this clone: Its cognate antigen has yet to be identified. There are no base qualities to consult, and no much larger clone falls within one base.

The germline V gene specifies SGHVS as CDR1 and FNYEAQ as CDR2. Taken from cysteine to phenylalanine, the CDR3 has 15 residues. The kept DNA is CDR3 alone, 45 bases in frame from the first base. Trimming takes 5 bases from V and 0 bases from J, and the germline ends sit 8 bases apart. This receptor was taken from a man aged 55 to 70 with acute or convalescent COVID-19. Sequenced material: peripheral blood. The V and J segments used are TRBV7-6 and TRBJ2-6, with an unclear D gene assignment. The DNA is TGTGCCAGCAGCCTACTAAGCTCTGGGGCCAACGTCCTGACTTTC. It specifies CASSLLSSGANVLTF. Here the CDR3 is joined to the reference TRBV7-6 and TRBJ2-6 genes, and the full variable domain is: GAGVSQSPRYKVTKRGQDVALRCDPISGHVSLYWYRQALGQGPEFLTYFNYEAQQDKSGLPNDRFSAERPEGSISTLTIQRTEQRDSAMYRCASSLLSSGANVLTFGAGSRLTVL.